This TCR beta chain was recorded in a study of CD8+ T cells in alopecia areata. Across the whole study: Each recipient was a roughly 7-10-week-old female C3H/HeJ mouse given skin from an approximately 6-13-month-old C3H/HeJ donor with spontaneous alopecia. General observations from the study: Normal scalp had lower clonality than lesional scalp, with alopecia totalis/universalis lesions showing this most strongly. Among patients, TCR sharing was less clear than in mice, a difference possibly due in part to HLA diversity in the patient population. There were also resident alphabeta T cells of normal skin sequenced in scalp samples.

Markers used for sorting pooled cutaneous lymph node cells were CD4, CD8alpha, NKG2D, NKG2ACE and others. The germline CDR1 and CDR2 sequences are LGHNA and YNLKQL (reference sequence). Deletions cut 0 bases from V and 1 base from J, with 6 bases between. This CDR3 has 14 residues. Sequencing relied on a cDNA template that was reverse transcribed from extracted RNA. Here immunoSEQ multiplex PCR was the method, and the copy in TCRdb shows in-frame clones only, minus some. The specimen has 290,000 or so clones, none found just once. This clone was detected ten times or more. Its antigen is still unknown. Mouse names are used for the genes. The read gets to within 4 residues of the CDR3 end, and the germline J gene fills in the rest. Other DNA sequences in this sample translate to the same CDR3.

The receptor comes from a C3H/HeJ mouse with alopecia areata. For this strain, the MHC haplotype corresponds to H2-k. Sequencing was performed on CD4+ T cells sorted from a lymph node. The rearrangement links TRBV5 to TRBJ1-1; TRBD1 is a possible D gene (6 bases). The CDR3 here is CASSQDRGNTEVFF. The DNA read from the CDR3 is TGTGCCAGCAGCCAAGACAGGGGGAACACA.